One and the same sample provided the 28 T cell receptor beta chains below, sequenced in a study of shared clonotypes between healthy human individuals. Sequencing used immunoSEQ multiplex PCR; TCRdb keeps in-frame clones, though not all of them. The table lists over a million clones, approximately 80% of them singletons. What was sequenced was memory CD4+ T cells from PBMCs. The subset is: CD45RA-negative fraction. The receptors stem from a man younger than 30 in good health. Some clones in this sample may be carry-over from other donors' samples.

The chain carries TRBV19 and TRBJ2-3; 10 bases map to TRBD1. The CDR3 loop spans 18 amino acids. The V gene end was trimmed by 3 bases and the J gene end by 3 bases; junction bases not matched to a gene: 12. Germline V CDR1 and CDR2: LNHDA, SQIVND (reference sequence). CDR3 DNA sequence: TGTGCCAGTAGTATGGGGGACAGGGGAATATTTGGTACAGATACGCAGTATTTT. Translated, it gives CASSMGDRGIFGTDTQYF.

The chain is built from TRBV7-3 and TRBJ2-2, with D unclear. V was pared by 6 bases and J by 4 bases, with 3 bases between. CDR1 and CDR2 (germline): SGHTA, FQGTGA. The CDR3 spans 11 residues. The DNA of the CDR3 is TGTGCCAGCAGGAGCACCGGGGAGCTGTTTTTT. Its protein product is CASRSTGELFF. The full variable domain, in which reference TRBV7-3 and TRBJ2-2 provide the parts outside the CDR3, is GAGVSQTPSNKVTEKGKYVELRCDPISGHTALYWYRQSLGQGPEFLIYFQGTGAADDSGLPNDRFFAVRPEGSVSTLKIQRTERGDSAVYLCASRSTGELFFGEGSRLTVL.

J is TRBJ1-2 and V is TRBV29-1; D is uncertain. V was shortened by 7 bases and J by 2 bases, with 17 bases between the two germline ends. The CDR3 is 14 amino acids. Germline lookup yields CDR1 SQVTM and CDR2 ANQGSEA. The CDR3 bases are TGCAGCGGGCCCTCGCGGCCGGGCAACTATGGCTACACCTTC. Its translation is CSGPSRPGNYGYTF.

CDR3 amino acids: CASSLGRGGYNEQFF. The CDR3 bases are TGTGCCAGCTCACTGGGTCGAGGGGGGTACAATGAGCAGTTCTTC. The rearrangement joins TRBV18 to TRBJ2-1; perhaps D is TRBD1 or TRBD2 (6 bases each). Germline V CDR1 and CDR2: KGHSH, LQKENI. CDR3 length: 15 residues. The V end was cut by 4 bases, the J end by 4 bases, with 14 bases between.

V is TRBV4-1 and J is TRBJ1-2; D remains unclear. In germline, CDR1 is MGHRA, CDR2 YSYEKL. The ends were cut back, 1 base at V and 6 bases at J, with 21 bases in the middle. The CDR3 covers 17 residues. The CDR3 protein is CASSQAIGSNPPNGYTF. In DNA form, the CDR3 reads TGCGCCAGCAGCCAAGCGATCGGGAGCAACCCACCGAATGGCTACACCTTC.

This sequence joins TRBV15 and TRBJ1-3; 8 bases fit TRBD1. CDR3 length equals 15 residues. J gave up 1 base and V 7 bases, and 6 bases lay outside the gene matches. The germline V gene encodes CDR1 LNHNV and CDR2 YYDKDF (reference sequence). CDR3: CATTDRGVSGNTIYF. The CDR3 region has the DNA TGTGCCACCACCGACAGGGGTGTATCTGGAAACACCATATATTTT.

This clone has just one count. This rearrangement joins TRBV9 to TRBJ2-7; 7 positions match TRBD2. The J segment lost 2 bases and the V segment lost 0 bases, leaving 14 bases of the junction unmatched. Germline V gene sequence: CDR1 SGDLS, CDR2 YYNGEE. This CDR3 has 18 residues. The CDR3 spells CASSVGIGVNRGAYEQYF. The CDR3 DNA sequence: TGTGCCAGCAGCGTAGGGATCGGCGTCAACCGGGGGGCCTACGAGCAGTACTTC.

This chain links TRBV9 with TRBJ2-1; D might be TRBD1 (5 bases). Germline CDR1 and CDR2: SGDLS and YYNGEE. The CDR3 runs to 15 residues. V dropped 0 bases and J dropped 0 bases, with 7 bases sitting between them. CDR3 bases: TGTGCCAGCAGCGTAGGGGGCTTCTCCTACAATGAGCAGTTCTTC. It yields the protein CASSVGGFSYNEQFF.

The chain couples TRBV5-1 to TRBJ1-1; TRBD1 agrees at 7 bases. Trimming at V came to 3 bases and at J to 2 bases, leaving 7 bases not matched to a gene. The CDR3 runs to 15 residues. The germline V gene encodes CDR1 SGHRS and CDR2 YFSETQ. The CDR3 DNA sequence: TGCGCCAGCAGCTCCCGGGGACAGACCAACACTGAAGCTTTCTTT. Its translation is CASSSRGQTNTEAFF.

This chain joins TRBV6-1 and TRBJ2-1, with D perhaps being TRBD1 or TRBD2 (5 bases each). Deletions cut 6 bases from V and 3 bases from J, with 15 bases between. Germline CDR1 reads MNHNS; CDR2 reads SASEGT. The CDR3 length is 15 residues. CDR3 DNA sequence: TGTGCCAGCAGGTCCGGGACCTCCGACTACAATGAGCAGTTCTTC. Translation gives CASRSGTSDYNEQFF.

The rearrangement uses TRBV10-1 and TRBJ2-2; D is perhaps TRBD2 (6 bases). Germline V gives CDR1 WNHNN, CDR2 SYGVQD (reference sequence). This CDR3 is built from 14 residues. The V end was cut by 0 bases, the J end by 14 bases, with 16 bases between. CDR3 nucleotide sequence: TGCGCCAGCAGTGAGTCAAGGGACTCGGGGAAACTGTTTTTT. It yields the protein CASSESRDSGKLFF.

This chain uses TRBV5-1 with TRBJ2-7; D is possibly TRBD2 (6 bases). The length of the CDR3 is 14 residues. Trimming removed 3 bases at V and 3 bases at J, with 13 bases between. Germline values: CDR1 SGHRS, CDR2 YFSETQ. In DNA form, the CDR3 reads TGCGCCAGCAGCTCCGGACTAAAAATCTACGAGCAGTACTTC. As protein: CASSSGLKIYEQYF.

This chain links TRBV2 with TRBJ1-4; D gene ambiguous. CDR1 is SNHLY and CDR2 is FYNNEI in the germline V gene. The CDR3 loop spans 14 amino acids. V was cut by 1 base and J by 3 bases, with 6 bases left in between. The CDR3 sequence: CASSEGQANEKLFF. The CDR3 bases are TGTGCCAGCAGTGAAGGTCAAGCTAATGAAAAACTGTTTTTT. The full variable domain, in which reference TRBV2 and TRBJ1-4 provide the parts outside the CDR3, is EPEVTQTPSHQVTQMGQEVILRCVPISNHLYFYWYRQILGQKVEFLVSFYNNEISEKSEIFDDQFSVERPDGSNFTLKIRSTKLEDSAMYFCASSEGQANEKLFFGSGTQLSVL.

This chain joins TRBV2 and TRBJ1-2, with D hard to call. CDR1 is SNHLY, CDR2 FYNNEI, per germline. Trimming removed 7 bases at V and 4 bases at J, with 16 bases between. The CDR3 is made up of 14 amino acids. The CDR3 nucleotides read TGTGCCAGCAAGGACTCCGAGATCTCCTATGGCTACACCTTC. The encoded protein is CASKDSEISYGYTF.

A remark on this clone: The sample has other DNA sequences that encode this CDR3 too. V and J are TRBV11-2 and TRBJ2-7, with D hard to call. V lost 0 bases to trimming and J lost 1 base, with 4 bases between them. This CDR3 has 13 residues. Germline V gives CDR1 SGHAT, CDR2 FQNNGV. The CDR3 here is CASSLDGSYEQYF. Written as DNA, the CDR3 is TGTGCCAGCAGCTTAGACGGTTCCTACGAGCAGTACTTC.

The CDR3 region is CASSFDRLGYEQYF. CDR3 coding DNA: TGTGCCAGCAGCTTCGACAGGCTCGGCTACGAGCAGTACTTC. V usage is TRBV7-8 and J usage is TRBJ2-7; D may be TRBD1 (6 bases). Germline values: CDR1 SGHVS, CDR2 FQNEAQ. This CDR3 region has 14 residues. The germline V and J ends were trimmed by 3 bases and 3 bases, with 12 bases remaining between them.

V is TRBV5-1 and J is TRBJ1-1, with D tentatively TRBD1 (5 bases). Germline V CDR1 and CDR2: SGHRS, YFSETQ. There are 14 residues in the CDR3. Trimming removed 0 bases at V and 6 bases at J, with 12 bases between. This CDR3 is CASSLAWGTSEAFF. The CDR3 DNA reads as TGCGCCAGCAGCTTGGCCTGGGGGACCTCTGAAGCTTTCTTT.

This clone was seen just once. V usage is TRBV19 and J usage is TRBJ2-5, with TRBD1 as a possible D gene (6 bases). Trimming took 5 bases from V and 0 from J, leaving 7 bases between them. This CDR3 is built from 13 residues. Germline values: CDR1 LNHDA, CDR2 SQIVND (reference sequence). The CDR3 protein is CASSRQDQETQYF. CDR3 DNA sequence: TGTGCCAGTAGTCGACAGGACCAAGAGACCCAGTACTTC. The full variable domain, with the rest looked up from reference TRBV19 and TRBJ2-5, is DGGITQSPKYLFRKEGQNVTLSCEQNLNHDAMYWYRQDPGQGLRLIYYSQIVNDFQKGDIAEGYSVSREKKESFPLTVTSAQKNPTAFYLCASSRQDQETQYFGPGTRLLVL.

This clone was counted a single time. This chain uses TRBV5-4 with TRBJ2-2; either TRBD1 or TRBD2 may fit D (5 bases each). The CDR3 is 15 residues long. The V end was cut by 0 bases, the J end by 4 bases, with 10 bases between. Germline V CDR1 and CDR2: SGHNT, YYREEE (reference sequence). For the CDR3, the DNA is TGTGCCAGCAGCTTGGCGGGACCAACCACCGGGGAGCTGTTTTTT. It translates to CASSLAGPTTGELFF. The whole variable domain, remainder taken from reference TRBV5-4 and TRBJ2-2, is ETGVTQSPTHLIKTRGQQVTLRCSSQSGHNTVSWYQQALGQGPQFIFQYYREEENGRGNFPPRFSGLQFPNYSSELNVNALELDDSALYLCASSLAGPTTGELFFGEGSRLTVL.

This clone came up a few times. The rearrangement links TRBV14 to TRBJ1-2; D gene unclear. Germline assignment: CDR1 SGHDN and CDR2 FVKESK. The CDR3 extends over 13 amino acids. Trimming shortened V by 2 bases and J by 4 bases, and 8 bases separated the two germline ends. CDR3 DNA sequence: TGTGCCAGCAGCCAACGCCAGGCCTATGGCTACACCTTC. Its protein product is CASSQRQAYGYTF.

This chain uses TRBV19 with TRBJ2-7; the D gene could be TRBD1 or TRBD2 (5 bases each). Trimming took off 6 bases at V and 3 bases at J, with 15 bases between the two ends. This CDR3 contains 14 residues. Germline V gene data show CDR1 as LNHDA and CDR2 as SQIVND (reference sequence). CDR3 bases: TGTGCCAGTAGGGGACGAGCCAACGGCTACGAGCAGTACTTC. The encoded protein is CASRGRANGYEQYF.

In DNA form, the CDR3 reads TGCGCCAGCAGCGCAGGGGCCTCTAACTATGGCTACACCTTC. This encodes CASSAGASNYGYTF. The rearrangement joins TRBV5-1 to TRBJ1-2; perhaps TRBD1 as D (6 bases). Trimming took off 4 bases at V and 0 bases at J, with 10 bases between the two ends. Looked up from germline, CDR1 is SGHRS and CDR2 is YFSETQ. CDR3 length equals 14 residues.

The rearrangement links TRBV25-1 to TRBJ1-1; D unresolved. The CDR3 is 16 amino acids. Germline loops: CDR1 MGHDK, CDR2 SYGVNS. The ends were cut back, 1 base at V and 1 base at J, with 13 bases in the middle. This CDR3 is CASSESKEGWNTEAFF. The CDR3 DNA reads TGTGCCAGCAGTGAATCTAAGGAAGGGTGGAACACTGAAGCTTTCTTT.

This CDR3 is CASRGTMSYEQYF. In DNA, the CDR3 is TGTGCCAGCAGGGGGACAATGTCCTACGAGCAGTACTTC. The V call is TRBV2, the J call TRBJ2-7; possible D gene TRBD1, 6 bases. The germline gives CDR1 SNHLY, CDR2 FYNNEI. The CDR3 has 13 amino acids. V was clipped by 6 bases and J by 1 base, with 10 bases between them.

The V call is TRBV7-2, the J call TRBJ2-2; D remains ambiguous. The V gene's germline CDR1 is SGHTA and CDR2 FQGNSA. V was shortened by 5 bases and J by 3 bases, with 10 bases between the two germline ends. The CDR3 loop spans 14 amino acids. The CDR3 bases are TGTGCCAGCAGCCGAGCGATCTACACCGGGGAGCTGTTTTTT. This codes for CASSRAIYTGELFF.

For the CDR3, the DNA is TGCAGCGTCGCGGGACGGACACCTACGAAGCAGTACTTC. As protein: CSVAGRTPTKQYF. The chain has TRBV29-1 and TRBJ2-7; possible D gene TRBD2, 6 bases. V was shortened by 6 bases and J by 8 bases, with 20 bases between the two germline ends. Germline V lookup: CDR1 SQVTM, CDR2 ANQGSEA. The CDR3 is 13 amino acids.

Note on this clone: Distinct nucleotide sequences in the sample also encode this CDR3. J is TRBJ2-6 and V is TRBV6-5; D is possibly TRBD1 (5 bases). This CDR3 is built from 16 residues. V gave up 0 bases and J gave up 0 bases, with 6 bases separating them. Germline CDR1 and CDR2: MNHEY and SVGAGI. Here the CDR3 reads CASSYSDSSGANVLTF. The CDR3 bases are TGTGCCAGCAGTTACTCAGACAGCTCTGGGGCCAACGTCCTGACTTTC.

V gene TRBV5-4 combines with J gene TRBJ2-3; maybe TRBD1 (5 bases). The CDR3 is 18 residues long. V lost 1 base, J lost 1 base, and 19 bases lay in between. Germline CDR1 reads SGHNT; CDR2 reads YYREEE (reference sequence). The CDR3 is CASSLRPLQVSGTDTQYF. CDR3 sequence (DNA): TGTGCCAGCAGCTTGCGGCCCCTACAGGTCAGCGGCACAGATACGCAGTATTTT.